These 18 T cell receptor beta chains came from one sample sequenced in a study of control samples from healthy donors and cancer patients. Here immunoSEQ multiplex PCR was the method, and the copy in TCRdb shows in-frame clones only, minus some. The sample carries fewer than 90,000 clones, around 87% recorded once. Input material: blood. These receptor sequences come from a man in his fifties in good health.

The chain employs TRBV19 and TRBJ1-1, with 11 positions matching TRBD1. The trim removed 6 bases at V and 2 bases at J, leaving 11 bases unmatched. Germline V lookup: CDR1 LNHDA, CDR2 SQIVND (reference sequence). The CDR3 spans 17 residues. The CDR3 protein is CASRLGQGAVRNTEAFF. The DNA for the CDR3 is TGTGCCAGTAGGCTCGGACAGGGGGCGGTAAGAAACACTGAAGCTTTCTTT.

The chain is built from TRBV24-1 and TRBJ2-5; the D is unclear. The CDR3 sequence is 13 residues long. Germline CDR1 KGHDR, CDR2 SFDVKD. V was pared by 9 bases and J by 0 bases, with 10 bases between. The CDR3: CATSRGYQETQYF. CDR3 DNA sequence: TGTGCCACCTCACGAGGTTACCAAGAGACCCAGTACTTC.

The rearrangement joins TRBV21-1 to TRBJ1-6; the D segment call TRBD1 is taken from the table without a DNA check. TRBV21-1 is termed a pseudogene. The CDR3 sequence is 15 residues long. In nucleotides, the CDR3 is TGTGCCAGCAGCAAACCGGGACAGGGTTATTCACCCCTCCACTTT. Amino acid sequence: CASSKPGQGYSPLHF.

In its sample, this clone ranks as medium-sized. The V and J genes are TRBV7-2 and TRBJ1-5; 7 bases map to TRBD1. Germline V gives CDR1 SGHTA, CDR2 FQGNSA. The CDR3 is made up of 16 amino acids. The trim removed 2 bases at V and 7 bases at J, leaving 11 bases unmatched. This chain's CDR3 is CASSLTTGVPAQPQHF. Written as DNA, the CDR3 is TGTGCCAGCAGCTTAACTACAGGGGTGCCCGCCCAGCCCCAGCATTTT. Filled out from reference TRBV7-2 and TRBJ1-5, the complete variable domain reads GAGVSQSPSNKVTEKGKDVELRCDPISGHTALYWYRQSLGQGLEFLIYFQGNSAPDKSGLPSDRFSAERTGGSVSTLTIQRTQQEDSAVYLCASSLTTGVPAQPQHFGDGTRLSIL.

This chain uses TRBV4-3 with TRBJ1-4; 8 positions agree with TRBD1. Germline assignment: CDR1 LGHNA and CDR2 YSLEER. The CDR3 runs to 13 residues. V trimming: 1 base; J trimming: 9 bases; junction bases outside the gene matches: 1. The CDR3 loop is CASSQGTGKKLFF. The CDR3 bases are TGCGCCAGCAGCCAAGGGACAGGGAAAAAACTGTTTTTT.

The chain links TRBV2 to TRBJ2-5; weak D call: TRBD1 (6 bases). Trimming cost V 2 bases and J 4 bases, with 14 bases left between them. The CDR3 spans 15 residues. The germline V gene has CDR1 SNHLY and CDR2 FYNNEI. The CDR3 coding sequence is TGTGCCAGCAGTGAACGCAGGGGAAGAGGAGAGACCCAGTACTTC. Protein product: CASSERRGRGETQYF.

Only one count was recorded for this clone. The V gene is TRBV5-1, the J gene TRBJ1-5; D not certain. V lost 2 bases and J 5 bases, leaving 11 bases between the germline ends. Germline lookup yields CDR1 SGHRS and CDR2 YFSETQ. This CDR3 is built from 14 residues. CDR3 in amino acids: CASSLGGFDQPQHF. The CDR3 DNA follows: TGCGCCAGCAGCTTAGGCGGGTTCGATCAGCCCCAGCATTTT.

The chain couples TRBV19 to TRBJ1-1; no clear D gene. CDR1 and CDR2 (germline): LNHDA, SQIVND (reference sequence). V lost 2 bases, J lost 7 bases, and 8 bases lay in between. The CDR3 runs to 12 residues. This CDR3 reads CASSISEGEAFF. The CDR3 region has the DNA TGTGCCAGTAGTATATCGGAGGGTGAAGCTTTCTTT.

This chain joins TRBV11-3 and TRBJ2-1, with 10 bases matching TRBD2. CDR1 and CDR2 from the germline V gene are SGHNT and YENEEA. V dropped 6 bases and J dropped 9; count of bases not matched to a gene: 8. This CDR3 spans 14 amino acids. CDR3 in amino acids: CASRKAGGPGEQFF. Written as DNA, the CDR3 is TGTGCCAGCAGAAAAGCGGGAGGGCCGGGTGAGCAGTTCTTC.

V and J are TRBV2 and TRBJ2-5; 12 bases agree with TRBD2. The CDR3 totals 15 residues. The germline CDR1 and CDR2 sequences are SNHLY and FYNNEI. J gave up 3 bases and V 7 bases, and 6 bases lay outside the gene matches. DNA for the CDR3: TGTGCCAGCACCCAGACTAGCGGGGGAGAAGAGACCCAGTACTTC. This gives the protein CASTQTSGGEETQYF.

This clone has a single count. V is TRBV3-1 (or the pseudogene TRBV3-2) and J is TRBJ1-1; 7 bases map to TRBD1. J gave up 3 bases and V 1 base, and 5 bases lay outside the gene matches. Germline-derived CDR1 and CDR2 are LGHDT and YNNKEL (reference sequence). The CDR3 extends over 15 amino acids. In nucleotides, the CDR3 is TGTGCCAGCAGCCAAGTTCCAGGGGGGGACACTGAAGCTTTCTTT. It encodes CASSQVPGGDTEAFF.

V is TRBV7-6 and J is TRBJ2-3; maybe TRBD2 (6 bases). V dropped 1 base and J dropped 4 bases, with 12 bases sitting between them. The CDR3 consists of 15 residues. In germline, CDR1 is SGHVS, CDR2 FNYEAQ. The CDR3 bases are TGTGCCAGCAGCTTAGTCGGGAGCGGGTCAGATACGCAGTATTTT. Encoded protein: CASSLVGSGSDTQYF.

This chain links TRBV18 with TRBJ2-1; tentative D call: TRBD1 (6 bases). Germline CDR1 KGHSH, CDR2 LQKENI. Deletions cut 0 bases from V and 6 bases from J, with 12 bases between. CDR3 length equals 15 residues. As DNA, the CDR3 is TGTGCCAGCTCACCACCAGGATGGGGGCCCAATGAGCAGTTCTTC. Protein product: CASSPPGWGPNEQFF.

The V and J genes are TRBV6-6 and TRBJ1-5; 9 nucleotides agree with TRBD1. The germline gives CDR1 MNHNY, CDR2 SVGAGI (reference sequence). The CDR3 is 15 residues long. V dropped 1 base and J dropped 6; count of bases not matched to a gene: 4. DNA of the CDR3: TGTGCCAGCAGTTACTATGGACAGGGGTTTCAGCCCCAGCATTTT. It translates to CASSYYGQGFQPQHF.

This chain connects TRBV9 to TRBJ1-1; D not resolved. The CDR3 is made up of 13 amino acids. V lost 4 bases to trimming and J lost 1 base, with 8 bases between them. CDR1 and CDR2 from the germline V gene are SGDLS and YYNGEE. CDR3 loop: CASSPLGNTEAFF. Here the CDR3 DNA reads TGTGCCAGCAGCCCCCTCGGGAACACTGAAGCTTTCTTT.

This chain uses TRBV7-3 with TRBJ2-1; D gene unclear. The germline gives CDR1 SGHTA, CDR2 FQGTGA. V lost 1 base to trimming and J lost 4 bases, with 11 bases between them. The CDR3 covers 15 residues. The CDR3 here is CASSLMGREYNEQFF. The DNA of the CDR3 is TGTGCCAGCAGCTTAATGGGTCGTGAGTACAATGAGCAGTTCTTC.

This chain joins TRBV25-1 and TRBJ1-1; the D is unclear. The V and J ends lost 2 bases and 3 bases respectively, with 4 bases between them. The CDR3 runs 12 residues. Germline V lookup: CDR1 MGHDK, CDR2 SYGVNS. The CDR3, as DNA: TGTGCCAGCAGTGAACTCGACACTGAAGCTTTCTTT. The encoded protein is CASSELDTEAFF.

For the CDR3, the DNA is TGTGCCAGCAGCTTTGGTGAACGGAACACCATATATTTT. Translated, it gives CASSFGERNTIYF. This chain connects TRBV5-8 to TRBJ1-3; D unresolved. The germline V gene encodes CDR1 SGHTS and CDR2 YDEGEE. Trimming pared 2 bases from V and 7 bases from J, leaving 10 bases between. The CDR3 length is 13 residues.